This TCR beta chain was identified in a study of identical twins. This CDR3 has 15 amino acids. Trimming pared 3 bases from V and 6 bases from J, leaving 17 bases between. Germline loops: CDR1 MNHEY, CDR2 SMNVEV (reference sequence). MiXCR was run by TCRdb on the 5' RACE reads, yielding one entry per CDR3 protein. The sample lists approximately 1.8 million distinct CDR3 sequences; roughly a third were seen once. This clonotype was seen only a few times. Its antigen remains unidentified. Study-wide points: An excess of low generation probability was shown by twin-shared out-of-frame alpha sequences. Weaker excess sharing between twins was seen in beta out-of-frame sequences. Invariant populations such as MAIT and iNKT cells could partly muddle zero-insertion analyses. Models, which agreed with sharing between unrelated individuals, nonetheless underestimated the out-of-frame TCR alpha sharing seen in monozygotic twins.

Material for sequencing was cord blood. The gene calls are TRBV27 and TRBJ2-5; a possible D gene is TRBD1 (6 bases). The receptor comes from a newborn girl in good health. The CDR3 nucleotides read TGTGCCAGCAGTTTCGACAGGTCACGGCTTCAGACCCAGTACTTC. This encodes CASSFDRSRLQTQYF.